The 12 T cell receptor beta chains below all came from one sample that was sequenced in a study of long-term antiretroviral therapy in people with HIV. Sequencing used immunoSEQ v3.0 at survey level. Some clones are missing from TCRdb's copy, which holds only in-frame ones; the method was immunoSEQ multiplex PCR. Of 15,000 to 20,000 clones listed, over 75% are singletons. Material: unsorted PBMCs, obtained at the start of antiretroviral therapy, before treatment. Every receptor here comes from a woman between 40 and 55 years old with HIV.

This chain connects TRBV2 to TRBJ2-1, with D possibly being TRBD2 (6 bases). The CDR3 covers 15 residues. V was shortened by 1 base and J by 1 base, with 8 bases between the two germline ends. Germline V gene sequence: CDR1 SNHLY, CDR2 FYNNEI. The CDR3 region is CASSEVGGSYNEQFF. CDR3 DNA sequence: TGTGCCAGCAGTGAAGTTGGGGGGTCCTACAATGAGCAGTTCTTC. The entire variable domain, with the rest obtained from reference TRBV2 and TRBJ2-1, is as follows: EPEVTQTPSHQVTQMGQEVILRCVPISNHLYFYWYRQILGQKVEFLVSFYNNEISEKSEIFDDQFSVERPDGSNFTLKIRSTKLEDSAMYFCASSEVGGSYNEQFFGPGTRLTVL.

The sample holds a few counts of this clone. V and J are TRBV5-4 and TRBJ2-7, with 7 bases lining up with TRBD1. The CDR3 loop spans 15 amino acids. The germline gives CDR1 SGHNT, CDR2 YYREEE (reference sequence). V shed 4 bases, J shed 3 bases, and the junction held 10 bases outside the gene matches. This chain's CDR3 is CASSPAGTARYEQYF. The CDR3 nucleotides read TGTGCCAGCAGCCCGGCAGGGACAGCCCGCTACGAGCAGTACTTC.

This clone was seen once. This CDR3 reads CASSKGSRTSGGSANTGELFF. The CDR3 DNA follows: TGTGCCAGCAGCAAAGGATCAAGGACTAGCGGGGGGTCCGCGAACACCGGGGAGCTGTTTTTT. This chain uses TRBV21-1 with TRBJ2-2; the table's TRBD2 call for D was not verified on the DNA. TRBV21-1 is a pseudogene segment. This CDR3 spans 21 amino acids.

V gene TRBV4-2 combines with J gene TRBJ2-3; 7 positions agree with TRBD1. CDR3 length equals 14 residues. V gave up 4 bases and J gave up 2 bases; unmatched junction bases: 3. CDR1 is LGHNA and CDR2 is YNFKEQ in the germline V gene. CDR3 amino acids: CASSPDRSTDTQYF. The DNA of the CDR3 is TGTGCCAGCAGCCCGGACAGGTCCACAGATACGCAGTATTTT.

This clone has more than one count but fewer than ten. The V gene is TRBV2, the J gene TRBJ1-6, with 7 bases matching TRBD1. The germline V gene encodes CDR1 SNHLY and CDR2 FYNNEI. The CDR3 consists of 15 residues. Trimming took 6 bases from V and 6 from J; bases not matched to a gene: 8. In nucleotides, the CDR3 is TGTGCCAGCAGAGAGACAGGGCTCGTTAATTCACCCCTCCACTTT. Its translation: CASRETGLVNSPLHF.

This chain connects TRBV29-1 to TRBJ2-3, with TRBD1 matching 9 bases. This CDR3 is 16 amino acids long. In germline, CDR1 is SQVTM, CDR2 ANQGSEA. The V gene end was trimmed by 1 base and the J gene end by 6 bases; junction bases not matched to a gene: 11. CDR3 bases: TGCAGCGTTGAAGCCACCGGGACAGGGTTTTGGGATACGCAGTATTTT. Amino acids: CSVEATGTGFWDTQYF.

This chain uses TRBV7-2 with TRBJ1-3; no clear D gene. V was pared by 3 bases and J by 0 bases, with 18 bases between. CDR1 and CDR2 (germline): SGHTA, FQGNSA. This CDR3 has 18 residues. CDR3 in DNA: TGTGCCAGCAGCTTGAACAGCGGCGGGCCAAGCTCTGGAAACACCATATATTTT. Its protein product is CASSLNSGGPSSGNTIYF.

The chain employs TRBV7-9 and TRBJ2-1; D uncertain. The CDR3 covers 13 residues. Germline V CDR1 and CDR2: SEHNR, FQNEAQ (reference sequence). Trimming removed 1 base from V and 10 bases from J, with 11 bases in between. The CDR3 DNA sequence: TGTGCCAGCAGCTTAGGACTCCTGTCGGAGCAGTTCTTC. Protein sequence: CASSLGLLSEQFF.

The chain combines TRBV7-2 with TRBJ1-2, with 7 bases that match TRBD1. Germline V gene lookup returns CDR1 SGHTA and CDR2 FQGNSA. After removal of 5 bases from V and 5 bases from J, the junction contained 5 bases not matched to a gene. The CDR3 contains 13 residues. The CDR3 DNA reads TGTGCCAGCAGCCCCCCGGGACAGTATGGCTACACCTTC. Its protein product is CASSPPGQYGYTF.

The chain couples TRBV10-3 to TRBJ1-5, with D maybe TRBD1 (6 bases). Trimming took 3 bases from V and 2 from J, leaving 11 bases between them. Germline V gives CDR1 ENHRY, CDR2 SYGVKD. The CDR3 has 15 residues. The CDR3 is CAISDAPGGNQPQHF. DNA for the CDR3: TGTGCCATCAGTGATGCCCCAGGGGGCAATCAGCCCCAGCATTTT.

This chain uses TRBV28 with TRBJ2-7; tentatively, D is TRBD2 (6 bases). The V and J ends lost 3 bases and 2 bases respectively, with 14 bases between them. Germline CDR1 MDHEN, CDR2 SYDVKM. The CDR3 sequence is 15 residues long. CDR3: CASSFREMSPYEQYF. The DNA of the CDR3 is TGTGCCAGCAGTTTTCGGGAGATGAGTCCCTACGAGCAGTACTTC.

The V and J genes are TRBV2 and TRBJ2-5; TRBD2 matches at 8 bases. V was pared by 7 bases and J by 2 bases, with 6 bases of the junction left unmatched. The germline CDR1 and CDR2 sequences are SNHLY and FYNNEI. This CDR3 spans 14 amino acids. Here the CDR3 DNA reads TGTGCCAGCACCCGAGCGGGAGTTCAAGAGACCCAGTACTTC. Residues: CASTRAGVQETQYF. The whole variable domain, filled in from reference TRBV2 and TRBJ2-5, reads EPEVTQTPSHQVTQMGQEVILRCVPISNHLYFYWYRQILGQKVEFLVSFYNNEISEKSEIFDDQFSVERPDGSNFTLKIRSTKLEDSAMYFCASTRAGVQETQYFGPGTRLLVL.